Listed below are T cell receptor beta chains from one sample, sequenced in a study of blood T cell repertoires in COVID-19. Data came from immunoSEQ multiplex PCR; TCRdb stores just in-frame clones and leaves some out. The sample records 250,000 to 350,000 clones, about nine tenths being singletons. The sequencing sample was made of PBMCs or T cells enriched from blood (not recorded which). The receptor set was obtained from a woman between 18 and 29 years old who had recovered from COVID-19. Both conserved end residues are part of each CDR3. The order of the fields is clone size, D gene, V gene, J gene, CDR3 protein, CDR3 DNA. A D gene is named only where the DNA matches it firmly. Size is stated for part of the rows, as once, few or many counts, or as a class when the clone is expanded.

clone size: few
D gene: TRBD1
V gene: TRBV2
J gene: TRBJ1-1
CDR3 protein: CASSLKGGTADTEAFF
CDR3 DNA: TGTGCCAGCAGCCTAAAAGGTGGGACAGCGGACACTGAAGCTTTCTTT

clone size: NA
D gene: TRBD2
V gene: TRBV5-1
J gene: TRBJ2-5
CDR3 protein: CASSPGTSKETQYF
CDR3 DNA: TGCGCCAGCAGCCCCGGGACTAGCAAAGAGACCCAGTACTTC

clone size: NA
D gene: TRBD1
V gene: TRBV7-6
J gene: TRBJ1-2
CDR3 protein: CASSLAIQGADGYTF
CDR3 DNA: TGTGCCAGCAGCTTAGCCATACAGGGGGCAGATGGCTACACCTTC

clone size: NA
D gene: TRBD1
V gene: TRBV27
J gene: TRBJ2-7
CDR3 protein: CASSPGQGAAYEQYF
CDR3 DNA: TGTGCCAGCAGTCCCGGCCAGGGGGCAGCCTACGAGCAGTACTTC

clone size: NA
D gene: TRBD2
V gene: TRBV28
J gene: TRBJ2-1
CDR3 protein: CASSIGLAAYNEQFF
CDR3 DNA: TGTGCCAGCAGCATCGGACTAGCGGCTTACAATGAGCAGTTCTTC

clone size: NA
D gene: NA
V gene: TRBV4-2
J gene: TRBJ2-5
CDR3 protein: CASSQDLVGSRIFGIMETQYF
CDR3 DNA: TGTGCCAGCAGCCAAGATTTGGTTGGGTCCAGGATCTTTGGTATCATGGAGACCCAGTACTTC

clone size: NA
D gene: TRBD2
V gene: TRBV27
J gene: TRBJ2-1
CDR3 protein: CASSSGTSAYNEQFF
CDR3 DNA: TGTGCCAGCAGCTCAGGGACTAGCGCTTACAATGAGCAGTTCTTC

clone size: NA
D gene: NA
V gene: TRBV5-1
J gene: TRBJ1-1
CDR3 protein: CASRENGGEFHTEAFF
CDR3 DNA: TGCGCCAGCAGAGAAAACGGGGGTGAGTTTCACACTGAAGCTTTCTTT

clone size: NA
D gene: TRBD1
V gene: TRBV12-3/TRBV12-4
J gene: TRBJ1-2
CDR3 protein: CASTRQGLYGYTF
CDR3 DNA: TGTGCCAGCACGCGACAGGGTTTATATGGCTACACCTTC

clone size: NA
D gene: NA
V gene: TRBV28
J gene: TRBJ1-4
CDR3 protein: CASSQGNEKLFF
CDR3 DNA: TGTGCCAGCAGCCAGGGTAATGAAAAACTGTTTTTT

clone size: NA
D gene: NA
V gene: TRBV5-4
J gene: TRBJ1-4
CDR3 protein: CASSLATDSREKLFF
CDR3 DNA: TGTGCCAGCAGCTTGGCGACCGACTCTCGGGAAAAACTGTTTTTT

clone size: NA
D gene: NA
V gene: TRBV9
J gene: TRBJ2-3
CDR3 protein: CASSVQGAGYTDTQYF
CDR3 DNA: TGTGCCAGCAGCGTCCAGGGTGCCGGCTACACAGATACGCAGTATTTT

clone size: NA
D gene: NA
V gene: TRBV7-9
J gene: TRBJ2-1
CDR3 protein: CASSLSNEQFF
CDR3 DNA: TGTGCCAGCAGCTTATCTAATGAGCAGTTCTTC

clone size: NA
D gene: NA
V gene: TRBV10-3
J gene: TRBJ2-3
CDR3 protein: CAISRQLGTDTQYF
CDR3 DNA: TGTGCCATCAGCCGACAACTAGGGACAGATACGCAGTATTTT

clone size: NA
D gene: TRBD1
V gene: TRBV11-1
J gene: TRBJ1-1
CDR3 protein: CASSPWDRGNTEAFF
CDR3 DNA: TGTGCCAGCAGCCCCTGGGACAGGGGGAACACTGAAGCTTTCTTT

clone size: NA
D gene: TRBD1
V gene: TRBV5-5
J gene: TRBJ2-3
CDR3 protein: CASSLEGARDTQYF
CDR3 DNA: TGTGCCAGCAGCTTGGAGGGGGCGAGGGATACGCAGTATTTT

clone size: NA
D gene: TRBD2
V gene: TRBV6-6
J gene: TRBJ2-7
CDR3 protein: CASSKLAGGFYEQYF
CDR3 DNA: TGTGCCAGCAGTAAACTAGCGGGAGGTTTCTACGAGCAGTACTTC

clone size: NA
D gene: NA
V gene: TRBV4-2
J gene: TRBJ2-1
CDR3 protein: CASSQGRRSNEQFF
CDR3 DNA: TGTGCCAGCAGCCAAGGGCGGCGTTCTAATGAGCAGTTCTTC

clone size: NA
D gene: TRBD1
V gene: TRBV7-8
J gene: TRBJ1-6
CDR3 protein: CASSFAKPGQRASPLHF
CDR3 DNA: TGTGCCAGCAGCTTCGCCAAACCGGGACAGAGGGCTTCACCCCTCCACTTT

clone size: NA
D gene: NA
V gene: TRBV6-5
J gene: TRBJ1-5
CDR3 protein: CASRVRAGNQPQHF
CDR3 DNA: TGTGCCAGCAGAGTCAGGGCGGGCAATCAGCCCCAGCATTTT

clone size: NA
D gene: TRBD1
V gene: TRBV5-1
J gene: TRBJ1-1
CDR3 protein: CASGTGDSPMNTEAFF
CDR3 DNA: TGCGCCAGCGGGACAGGGGACTCTCCCATGAACACTGAAGCTTTCTTT

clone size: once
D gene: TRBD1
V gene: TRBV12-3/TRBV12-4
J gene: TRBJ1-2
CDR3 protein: CASRTGTGDGYTF
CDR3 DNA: TGTGCCAGCAGGACCGGGACAGGGGACGGCTACACCTTC

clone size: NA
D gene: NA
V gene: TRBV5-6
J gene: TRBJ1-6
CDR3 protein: CASSFMTVPGTLHF
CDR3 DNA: TGTGCCAGCAGCTTCATGACAGTCCCCGGCACCCTCCACTTT

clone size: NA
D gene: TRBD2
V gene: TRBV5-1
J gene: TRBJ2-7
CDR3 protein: CASSFSTASGYSYEQYF
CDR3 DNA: TGCGCCAGCAGCTTCTCTACCGCTAGCGGGTATTCCTACGAGCAGTACTTC

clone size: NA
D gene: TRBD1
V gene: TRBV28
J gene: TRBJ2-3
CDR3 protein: CASTKTGDTDTQYF
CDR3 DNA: TGTGCCAGCACCAAGACAGGGGACACAGATACGCAGTATTTT